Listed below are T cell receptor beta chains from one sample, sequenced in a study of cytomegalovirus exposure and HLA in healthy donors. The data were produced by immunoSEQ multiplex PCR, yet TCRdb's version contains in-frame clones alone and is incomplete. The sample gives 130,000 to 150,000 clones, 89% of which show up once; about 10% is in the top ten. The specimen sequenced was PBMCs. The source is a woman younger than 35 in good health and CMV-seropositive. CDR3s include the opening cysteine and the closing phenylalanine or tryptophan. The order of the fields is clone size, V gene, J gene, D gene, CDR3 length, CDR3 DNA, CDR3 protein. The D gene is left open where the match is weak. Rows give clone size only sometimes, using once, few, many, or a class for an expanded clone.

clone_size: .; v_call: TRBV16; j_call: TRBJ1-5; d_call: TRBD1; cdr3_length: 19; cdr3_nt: TGTGCCAGCAGCCACTCCAGGACAGGGAGGAGTGGGAGCAATCAGCCCCAGCATTTT; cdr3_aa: CASSHSRTGRSGSNQPQHF
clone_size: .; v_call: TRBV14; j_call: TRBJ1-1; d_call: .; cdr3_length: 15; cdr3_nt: TGTGCCAGCAGCCAGGCAGCTGTTAGACGGGCTGAAGCTTTCTTT; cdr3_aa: CASSQAAVRRAEAFF
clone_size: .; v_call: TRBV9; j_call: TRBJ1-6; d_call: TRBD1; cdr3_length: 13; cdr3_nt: TGTGCCAGCAGCCCTCGGGACAGTACCGGCCTCCACTTT; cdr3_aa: CASSPRDSTGLHF
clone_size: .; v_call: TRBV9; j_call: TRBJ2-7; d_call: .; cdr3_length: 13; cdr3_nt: TGTGCCAGCAGCGTAGAGGGGTTCGGGGAGCAGTACTTC; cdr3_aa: CASSVEGFGEQYF
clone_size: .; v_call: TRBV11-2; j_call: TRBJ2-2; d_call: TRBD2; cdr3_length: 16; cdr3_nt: TGTGCCAGCAGTGCACCGCGGGGGGGCGGCACCGGGGAGCTGTTTTTT; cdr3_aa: CASSAPRGGGTGELFF
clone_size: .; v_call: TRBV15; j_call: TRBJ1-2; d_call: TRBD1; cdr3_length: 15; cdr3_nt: TGTGCCACCAGCAGAGCACCCGGGACAGGGGTAGGCTACACCTTC; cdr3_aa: CATSRAPGTGVGYTF
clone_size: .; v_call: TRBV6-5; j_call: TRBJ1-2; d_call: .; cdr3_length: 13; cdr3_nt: TGTGCCAGCAGTAGGGGGAAGGGGTATGGCTACACCTTC; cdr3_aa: CASSRGKGYGYTF
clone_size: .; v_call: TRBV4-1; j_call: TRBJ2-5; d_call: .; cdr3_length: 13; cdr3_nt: TGCGCCAGCAGCCAAGGGGAGAAAGAGACCCAGTACTTC; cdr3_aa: CASSQGEKETQYF
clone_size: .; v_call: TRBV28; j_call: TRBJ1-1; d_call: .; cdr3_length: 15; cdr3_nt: TGTGCCAGCAGTTTATTGGGACTGATAAACACTGAAGCTTTCTTT; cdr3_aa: CASSLLGLINTEAFF
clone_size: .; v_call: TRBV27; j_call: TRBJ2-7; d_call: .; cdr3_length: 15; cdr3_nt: TGTGCCAGCAGCAAACTCTGGGACACTGCCTACGAGCAGTACTTC; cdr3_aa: CASSKLWDTAYEQYF
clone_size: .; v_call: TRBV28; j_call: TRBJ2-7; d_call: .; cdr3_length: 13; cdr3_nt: TGTGCCAGCACGGTCCAGGGGGGCTACGAGCAGTACTTC; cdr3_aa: CASTVQGGYEQYF
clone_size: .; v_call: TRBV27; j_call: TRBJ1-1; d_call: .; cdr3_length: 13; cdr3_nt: TGTGCCAGCAGTGATTGGGGGGGCACTGAAGCTTTCTTT; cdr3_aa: CASSDWGGTEAFF
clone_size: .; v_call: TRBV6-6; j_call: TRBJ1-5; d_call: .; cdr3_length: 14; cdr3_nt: TGTGCCAGCAGTATAGGACAGATGAGTCAGCCCCAGCATTTT; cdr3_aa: CASSIGQMSQPQHF
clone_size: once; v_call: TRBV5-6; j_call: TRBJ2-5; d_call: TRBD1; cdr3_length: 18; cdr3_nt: TGTGCCAGCAGCTGGGGGACAGGGGGCCAGGGGTACCAAGAGACCCAGTACTTC; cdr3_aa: CASSWGTGGQGYQETQYF
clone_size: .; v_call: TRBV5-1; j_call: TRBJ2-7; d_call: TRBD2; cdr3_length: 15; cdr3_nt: TGCGCCAGCAGCCCGGGGGGGACGGCAGCCTACGAGCAGTACTTC; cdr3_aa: CASSPGGTAAYEQYF
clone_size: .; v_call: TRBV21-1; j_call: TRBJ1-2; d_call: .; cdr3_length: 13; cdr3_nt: TGTGCCAGCAACAATACAGGGAGGGATGGCTACACCTTC; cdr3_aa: CASNNTGRDGYTF
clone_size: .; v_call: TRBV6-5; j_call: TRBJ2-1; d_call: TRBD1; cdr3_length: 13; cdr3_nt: TGTGCCAGCAGCCGGGACAGCTACAATGAGCAGTTCTTC; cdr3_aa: CASSRDSYNEQFF
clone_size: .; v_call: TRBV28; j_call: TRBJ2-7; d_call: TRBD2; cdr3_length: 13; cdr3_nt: TGTGCCAGCGTGGATGGGGGAGGGTACGAGCAGTACTTC; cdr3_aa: CASVDGGGYEQYF
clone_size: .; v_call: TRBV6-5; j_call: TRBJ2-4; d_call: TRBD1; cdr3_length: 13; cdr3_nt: TGTGCCAGCAGCCGGGGACAGGGGGTTATTCAGTACTTC; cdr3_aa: CASSRGQGVIQYF
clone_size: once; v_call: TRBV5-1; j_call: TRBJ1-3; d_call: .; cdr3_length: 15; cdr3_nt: TGCGCCAGCCGAAGTAACCAGGGCACTGGAAACACCATATATTTT; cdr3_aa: CASRSNQGTGNTIYF
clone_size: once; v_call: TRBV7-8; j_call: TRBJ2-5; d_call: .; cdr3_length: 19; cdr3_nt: TGTGCCAGCAGCCCATCCCGGACAGCCTTTAGAACCAGCCAAGAGACCCAGTACTTC; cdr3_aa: CASSPSRTAFRTSQETQYF
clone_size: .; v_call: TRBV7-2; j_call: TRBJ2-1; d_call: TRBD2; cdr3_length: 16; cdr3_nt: TGTGCCAGCAGCTTAGCGCAGCGGGGGGCCTACAATGAGCAGTTCTTC; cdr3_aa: CASSLAQRGAYNEQFF
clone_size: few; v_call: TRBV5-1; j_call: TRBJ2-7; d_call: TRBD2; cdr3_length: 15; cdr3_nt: TGCGCCAGCAGCTTGAGCGGGGATGGGACCTACGAGCAGTACTTC; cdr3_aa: CASSLSGDGTYEQYF
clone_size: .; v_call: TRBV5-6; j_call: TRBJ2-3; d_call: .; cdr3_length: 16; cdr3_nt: TGTGCCAGCAGCCCCGCGGAGGGCGGGTTAGGGAATACGCAGTATTTT; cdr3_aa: CASSPAEGGLGNTQYF
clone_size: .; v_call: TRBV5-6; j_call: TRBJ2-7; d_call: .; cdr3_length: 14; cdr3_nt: TGTGCCAGCAGCTTGTCCAGTCCTTCCTACGAGCAGTACTTC; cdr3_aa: CASSLSSPSYEQYF